The 25 T cell receptor beta chains below were found in one sample sequenced in a study of spatial heterogeneity in lung cancer. The sample's time point: sample taken at primary tumor resection. Whole RNA came from tumor, nontumor lung or frozen PBMC and was sequenced without being sorted. MiXCR, run by TCRdb on the 5' RACE reads, gives a single entry per CDR3 protein. This sample has several thousand distinct CDR3 sequences, with approximately 25% found just once. The sequenced sample was PBMCs, obtained at surgery. The receptors derive from a female donor with early-stage non-small cell lung cancer.

This clonotype was counted only a few times. This beta chain was picked up by a library intended for alpha chains and is off target, so its count carries little meaning. This chain uses TRBV28 with TRBJ1-6; the D gene is possibly TRBD1 (6 bases). Trimming removed 5 bases at V and 14 bases at J, with 13 bases between. Germline CDR1 is MDHEN and CDR2 is SYDVKM. The CDR3 is made up of 12 amino acids. In DNA form, the CDR3 reads TGTGCCAGCAGTCAACAGGGTTGGGCCCTCCACTTT. This translates into CASSQQGWALHF.

This clonotype was found a few times. Since the library was made to target alpha chains, this beta chain is a stray read and its abundance is not meaningful. This sequence joins TRBV20-1 and TRBJ2-1, with 13 bases matching TRBD2. CDR3 size: 15 residues. The germline V gene has CDR1 DFQATT and CDR2 SNEGSKA (reference sequence). The V and J ends lost 6 bases and 6 bases, in that order; junction bases with no gene match: 8. The CDR3 spells CSAYLLAGGFNEQFF. DNA of the CDR3: TGCAGTGCGTACCTACTAGCGGGAGGGTTCAATGAGCAGTTCTTC.

Comments on this clonotype: This beta chain appears as a stray read in a library generated for alpha chains; its size is not informative. V usage is TRBV5-5 and J usage is TRBJ2-2; 7 positions agree with TRBD2. The ends lost 4 bases at V and 1 base at J; junction bases unmatched: 10. The CDR3 has 17 residues. From germline, CDR1 is SGHKS and CDR2 YYEKEE (reference sequence). CDR3: CASSPAVGLQNTGELFF. DNA of the CDR3: TGTGCCAGCAGCCCAGCGGTGGGACTACAGAACACCGGGGAGCTGTTTTTT. The full variable domain, completed using reference TRBV5-5 and TRBJ2-2, is DAGVTQSPTHLIKTRGQQVTLRCSPISGHKSVSWYQQVLGQGPQFIFQYYEKEERGRGNFPDRFSARQFPNYSSELNVNALLLGDSALYLCASSPAVGLQNTGELFFGEGSRLTVL.

Concerning this clonotype itself: With the library built for alpha chains, this beta chain is off target and its frequency is not meaningful. This sequence joins TRBV7-2 and TRBJ2-2; TRBD2 matches 13 bases. The CDR3 covers 18 residues. Germline CDR1 SGHTA, CDR2 FQGNSA. V lost 5 bases and J lost 4; bases outside the gene matches: 10. The CDR3 region is CASSPRTSGSGGTGELFF. The CDR3 DNA reads as TGTGCCAGCAGCCCGCGGACTAGCGGGAGCGGTGGCACCGGGGAGCTGTTTTTT.

Concerning this clonotype: This beta chain came through as a stray read in a library set up for alpha chains, and its size says little. The rearrangement links TRBV20-1 to TRBJ2-3; D not certain. Trimming removed 5 bases from V and 3 bases from J, with 6 bases in between. Germline V lookup: CDR1 DFQATT, CDR2 SNEGSKA (reference sequence). The CDR3 loop spans 11 amino acids. The CDR3 region has the DNA TGCAGTGCTGCAGGAACAGATACGCAGTATTTT. Protein product: CSAAGTDTQYF.

This clonotype was observed a handful of times. For a library built for alpha chains, this beta chain is a stray read; little rests on its size. The chain couples TRBV29-1 to TRBJ2-3; no clear D. Germline V CDR1 and CDR2: SQVTM, ANQGSEA. The CDR3 sequence is 14 residues long. V lost 2 bases and J 4 bases, leaving 13 bases between the germline ends. Here the CDR3 reads CSVELVGVPDTQYF. Written as DNA, the CDR3 is TGCAGCGTTGAACTAGTAGGAGTCCCAGATACGCAGTATTTT.

Notes on this clonotype: Little can be read into the size of this beta chain, an off-target read in a library designed for alpha chains. The J gene is TRBJ2-7, the V gene TRBV20-1; 7 nucleotides align to TRBD2. Looked up from germline, CDR1 is DFQATT and CDR2 is SNEGSKA (reference sequence). With V trimmed by 7 bases and J by 2 bases, 11 bases remained unmatched. The CDR3 consists of 14 residues. In DNA form, the CDR3 reads TGCAGTGGCCCGGCTACTAGCGAACCCTACGAGCAGTACTTC. As protein: CSGPATSEPYEQYF.

Of note for this clonotype: Little can be read into the size of this beta chain, an off-target read in a library designed for alpha chains. The chain employs TRBV5-1 and TRBJ2-5; weak D call: TRBD2 (5 bases). The CDR3 has 13 amino acids. The V and J ends lost 4 bases and 5 bases respectively, with 12 bases between them. CDR1 is SGHRS, CDR2 YFSETQ, per germline. CDR3 DNA: TGCGCCAGCAGCGTCAGCGGATCGGAGACCCAGTACTTC. Its translation is CASSVSGSETQYF.

This clonotype was observed a handful of times. Within a library made for alpha chains, this beta chain is off target, and its count is uninformative. This rearrangement joins TRBV24-1 to TRBJ2-1; 12 bases map to TRBD2. This CDR3 has 13 amino acids. Trimming took 9 bases from V and 4 from J; bases not matched to a gene: 0. Germline V gene sequence: CDR1 KGHDR, CDR2 SFDVKD. DNA of the CDR3: TGTGCCACCGGACTAGCGGGATACAATGAGCAGTTCTTC. It encodes CATGLAGYNEQFF.

In this sample, this clonotype turned up a few times. Since the library was made to target alpha chains, this beta chain is a stray read and its abundance is not meaningful. V and J are TRBV30 and TRBJ2-7; TRBD1 agrees at 12 bases. The CDR3 totals 12 residues. The J segment lost 7 bases and the V segment lost 5 bases, leaving 3 bases of the junction unmatched. In germline, CDR1 is GTSNPN, CDR2 SVGIG (reference sequence). CDR3 protein: CAWGTGGGEQYF. The CDR3 coding sequence is TGTGCCTGGGGGACAGGGGGCGGGGAGCAGTACTTC.

This clonotype was counted a few times. This beta chain appears as a stray read in a library generated for alpha chains; its size is not informative. This chain connects TRBV6-4 to TRBJ2-5, with TRBD2 identical over 9 bases. Trimming took 0 bases from V and 4 from J; bases not matched to a gene: 6. In germline, CDR1 is MRHNA, CDR2 SNTAGT. This CDR3 region has 16 residues. The DNA for the CDR3 is TGTGCCAGCAGTGACTCAGCTAGCGGGATTACAGAGACCCAGTACTTC. Its translation is CASSDSASGITETQYF.

Remarks on this clonotype: A library prepared for alpha chains yielded this beta chain as an off-target read; its size is of little meaning. J is TRBJ2-7 and V is TRBV29-1; D possibly uses TRBD1 or TRBD2 (6 bases each). This CDR3 contains 13 residues. Germline V gene lookup returns CDR1 SQVTM and CDR2 ANQGSEA. With 4 bases removed from V and 6 bases from J, the gap between germline ends came to 16 bases. In nucleotides, the CDR3 is TGCAGCGTTGTGATTAGCGGAGGGGGCGAGCAGTACTTC. Its protein product is CSVVISGGGEQYF.

This clonotype is termed medium-sized. This beta chain is an unintended read in a library built for alpha chains; its size means little. The chain uses TRBV4-2 and TRBJ2-1; D is perhaps TRBD1 (8 bases). This CDR3 has 17 residues. Germline CDR1 reads LGHNA; CDR2 reads YNFKEQ. Trimming shortened V by 1 base and J by 5 bases, and 18 bases separated the two germline ends. The DNA of the CDR3 is TGTGCCAGCAGCCAAGCAAACGGGAGGACAGGGCACAATGAGCAGTTCTTC. Amino acids: CASSQANGRTGHNEQFF.

This clonotype is judged medium-sized. This beta chain came through as a stray read in a library set up for alpha chains, and its size says little. The rearrangement uses TRBV19 and TRBJ2-2; D is perhaps TRBD1 or TRBD2 (6 bases each). Between the trimmed V and J ends, which lost 7 bases and 7 bases, there was a span of 22 bases. Looked up from germline, CDR1 is LNHDA and CDR2 is SQIVND (reference sequence). There are 16 residues in the CDR3. The CDR3 sequence: CASNRRGLGGRGELFF. The CDR3 bases are TGTGCCAGTAACCGCCGAGGGCTAGGGGGGCGCGGGGAGCTGTTTTTT.

Concerning this clonotype itself: This beta chain is an off-target read within a library intended for alpha chains, so its frequency means little. The chain links TRBV7-2 to TRBJ2-1, with 9 bases aligning to TRBD2. CDR3 length equals 13 residues. Losses at the gene ends were 5 bases for V and 9 bases for J; bases not matched to a gene: 5. From germline, CDR1 is SGHTA and CDR2 FQGNSA. CDR3 DNA: TGTGCCAGCAGCACCGAACTAGCGGGTGAGCAGTTCTTC. This encodes CASSTELAGEQFF. The variable domain in full, completed from reference TRBV7-2 and TRBJ2-1, reads GAGVSQSPSNKVTEKGKDVELRCDPISGHTALYWYRQSLGQGLEFLIYFQGNSAPDKSGLPSDRFSAERTGGSVSTLTIQRTQQEDSAVYLCASSTELAGEQFFGPGTRLTVL.

This clonotype is medium-sized by share. The library was designed around alpha chains, so this beta chain is a stray read whose abundance carries little weight. CDR3 in amino acids: CASSSGRIQYF. CDR3 coding DNA: TGCGCCAGCAGCTCGGGACGGATTCAGTACTTC. This sequence joins TRBV4-3 and TRBJ2-4; the D gene could be TRBD1 or TRBD2 (5 bases each). CDR1 is LGHNA, CDR2 YSLEER, per germline. Trimming pared 5 bases from V and 10 bases from J, leaving 9 bases between. CDR3 length: 11 amino acids.

Only a few counts were recorded for this clonotype. This beta chain turned up in a library designed for alpha chains; as an off-target read, its abundance says little. The CDR3 bases are TGTGCCAGCAGCTTACAGGGGGGCTCCTACAATGAGCAGTTCTTC. As protein: CASSLQGGSYNEQFF. V gene TRBV6-2 or TRBV6-3 combines with J gene TRBJ2-1; TRBD1 aligns across 8 bases. Unmatched junction bases numbered 4, after V lost 6 bases and J lost 0 bases. The CDR3 consists of 15 residues. The V gene's germline CDR1 is MNHEY and CDR2 SVGEGT.

As for this clonotype: This beta chain is an unintended read in a library built for alpha chains; its size means little. The chain combines TRBV12-3 or TRBV12-4 with TRBJ2-1; D not certain. With 6 bases removed from V and 3 bases from J, the gap between germline ends came to 12 bases. This CDR3 is 14 amino acids long. CDR3: CASRGMGYYNEQFF. In nucleotides, the CDR3 is TGTGCCAGCAGAGGGATGGGCTACTACAATGAGCAGTTCTTC.

On this clonotype: As an off-target read in a library built for alpha chains, this beta chain has a frequency of little significance. V gene TRBV18 combines with J gene TRBJ2-3; D is possibly TRBD2 (6 bases). The CDR3 totals 16 residues. V gave up 3 bases and J gave up 4 bases, with 17 bases separating them. Germline-derived CDR1 and CDR2 are KGHSH and LQKENI. This chain's CDR3 is CASSPVPQGGSDTQYF. Written as DNA, the CDR3 is TGTGCCAGCTCACCCGTCCCCCAGGGAGGTTCAGATACGCAGTATTTT. The variable domain in full, with the rest retrieved from reference TRBV18 and TRBJ2-3, is NAGVMQNPRHLVRRRGQEARLRCSPMKGHSHVYWYRQLPEEGLKFMVYLQKENIIDESGMPKERFSAEFPKEGPSILRIQQVVRGDSAAYFCASSPVPQGGSDTQYFGPGTRLTVL.

By sample share, this clonotype is medium-sized (0.01 to 0.1%). This beta chain represents an off-target read in a library built for alpha chains; its size is of limited meaning. The chain uses TRBV4-2 and TRBJ2-7; D may match TRBD1 or TRBD2 (5 bases each). With 1 base removed from V and 3 bases from J, the gap between germline ends came to 13 bases. CDR3 length: 15 residues. Germline V gives CDR1 LGHNA, CDR2 YNFKEQ. The DNA of the CDR3 is TGTGCCAGCAGCCAAGCCCCGGGACGGAGCTACGAGCAGTACTTC. It codes for CASSQAPGRSYEQYF.

A few counts support this clonotype. Little can be read into the size of this beta chain, an off-target read in a library designed for alpha chains. The rearrangement joins TRBV5-1 to TRBJ2-1, with 7 bases fitting TRBD2. This CDR3 has 15 amino acids. Per the germline V gene, CDR1 is SGHRS and CDR2 is YFSETQ. The V gene end was trimmed by 2 bases and the J gene end by 5 bases; junction bases not matched to a gene: 7. Written as DNA, the CDR3 is TGCGCCAGCAGCTTAGGCGGGAGCCCCCACAATGAGCAGTTCTTC. The encoded protein is CASSLGGSPHNEQFF.

Within the sample, this clonotype is medium-sized. The library was built for alpha chains, so this beta chain is an off-target read and its size means little. This chain connects TRBV24-1 to TRBJ2-2; TRBD1 matches 10 bases. The CDR3 extends over 15 amino acids. V lost 9 bases and J lost 4; bases outside the gene matches: 7. Germline lookup yields CDR1 KGHDR and CDR2 SFDVKD. The CDR3 DNA follows: TGTGCCACCGGGGGGAGACAGGGGGCCACCGGGGAGCTGTTTTTT. This gives the protein CATGGRQGATGELFF.

Notes on this clonotype: Within a library made for alpha chains, this beta chain is off target, and its count is uninformative. The rearrangement joins TRBV4-3 to TRBJ2-5; D perhaps matches TRBD1 (6 bases). This CDR3 has 13 residues. Germline V gene data show CDR1 as LGHNA and CDR2 as YSLEER. Trimming left V 0 bases short and J 4 bases short, with 6 bases between. DNA of the CDR3: TGCGCCAGCAGCCAAGACAGGGGAGAGACCCAGTACTTC. Its protein product is CASSQDRGETQYF.

Judged by abundance, this clonotype is medium-sized. The size of this beta chain means little, since it is a stray read in a library made for alpha chains. The chain employs TRBV6-2 or TRBV6-3 and TRBJ2-7; the D gene is possibly TRBD1 (6 bases). CDR1 and CDR2 (germline): MNHEY, SVGEGT. The CDR3 contains 14 residues. V lost 7 bases and J 5 bases, leaving 18 bases between the germline ends. The CDR3 DNA reads TGTGCCAGCAAAAACAGGGCTGGCTCGGACGAGCAGTACTTC. The encoded protein is CASKNRAGSDEQYF.

In regard to this clonotype: With the library built for alpha chains, this beta chain is off target and its frequency is not meaningful. This chain uses TRBV19 with TRBJ2-5, with D maybe TRBD1 (6 bases). V lost 8 bases and J lost 5, with 18 bases in between. The CDR3 length is 14 residues. Germline V gene lookup returns CDR1 LNHDA and CDR2 SQIVND (reference sequence). CDR3 in DNA: TGTGCCAGTCAGGACAGCCCAGGGTTGGAGACCCAGTACTTC. It translates to CASQDSPGLETQYF.